The rows below give T cell receptor beta chains drawn from one sample of a study of post-analysis software for immune sequencing data. TCRdb used MiXCR to reprocess the PCR reads, holding one entry per CDR3 protein. The sample records about 820,000 distinct CDR3 sequences, 53% being singletons. Sample: blood. The receptors here all came from a girl aged 5-17 years with multiple sclerosis. CDR3s include the opening cysteine and the closing phenylalanine or tryptophan. The order of the fields is clone size, J gene, D gene, V gene, CDR3 DNA, CDR3 protein. D genes are given only for firm matches. Size is stated for part of the rows, as once, few or many counts, or as a class when the clone is expanded.

abundance: -; j_gene: TRBJ2-5; d_gene: TRBD2; v_gene: TRBV20-1; CDR3nt: TGCAGTGCTAGCGGGAGGGAGGGGGAGACCCAGTACTTC; CDR3aa: CSASGREGETQYF
abundance: -; j_gene: TRBJ2-7; d_gene: TRBD2; v_gene: TRBV3-1; CDR3nt: TGTGCCAGCAGCCAGACCCGGGGCGGGAGAGACGAGCAGTACTTC; CDR3aa: CASSQTRGGRDEQYF
abundance: once; j_gene: TRBJ2-7; d_gene: TRBD2; v_gene: TRBV5-1; CDR3nt: TGCGCCAGCAGCCCGGGGGCTAGCGGGCTCCGCTACGAGCAGTACTTC; CDR3aa: CASSPGASGLRYEQYF
abundance: -; j_gene: TRBJ2-3; d_gene: TRBD2; v_gene: TRBV24-1; CDR3nt: TGTGCCACCAGTGACCCGGGACTAGCGCCAGATACGCAGTATTTT; CDR3aa: CATSDPGLAPDTQYF
abundance: -; j_gene: TRBJ1-1; d_gene: -; v_gene: TRBV10-3; CDR3nt: TGTGCCATCGGGGATTACGGCACTGAAGCTTTCTTT; CDR3aa: CAIGDYGTEAFF
abundance: -; j_gene: TRBJ2-3; d_gene: TRBD1; v_gene: TRBV20-1; CDR3nt: TGCAGTGCGACGGGACAGGGGCCCACAGACACGCAGTATTTT; CDR3aa: CSATGQGPTDTQYF
abundance: -; j_gene: TRBJ2-5; d_gene: -; v_gene: TRBV29-1; CDR3nt: TGCAGCGCGATTACCTGGACCCCGACCCAAGAGACCCAGTACTTC; CDR3aa: CSAITWTPTQETQYF
abundance: -; j_gene: TRBJ2-7; d_gene: TRBD2; v_gene: TRBV12-3/TRBV12-4; CDR3nt: TGTGCCAGCAGTTGGGGCTTGGCGGGAGTATCCTACGAGCAGTACTTC; CDR3aa: CASSWGLAGVSYEQYF
abundance: -; j_gene: TRBJ2-3; d_gene: -; v_gene: TRBV10-3; CDR3nt: TGTGCCATCAGTGACGGGACTGCTAGCACAGATACGCAGTATTTT; CDR3aa: CAISDGTASTDTQYF
abundance: once; j_gene: TRBJ2-3; d_gene: TRBD1; v_gene: TRBV5-1; CDR3nt: TGCGCCAGCAGCTTGGCTTCGGGGACAGGGGGCCTTGATACGCAGTATTTT; CDR3aa: CASSLASGTGGLDTQYF
abundance: -; j_gene: TRBJ1-2; d_gene: -; v_gene: TRBV25-1; CDR3nt: TGTGCCAGCAGTGAGGCCGGGCCTGAAGCTAACTATGGCTACACCTTC; CDR3aa: CASSEAGPEANYGYTF
abundance: -; j_gene: TRBJ2-1; d_gene: TRBD2; v_gene: TRBV20-1; CDR3nt: TGCAGTGCCACAAACCCAGCGGGGGCCCCCTACAATGAGCAGTTCTTC; CDR3aa: CSATNPAGAPYNEQFF
abundance: -; j_gene: TRBJ2-7; d_gene: -; v_gene: TRBV20-1; CDR3nt: TGCAGTGGGGAGACAGGCTACGGGCAGTACTTC; CDR3aa: CSGETGYGQYF
abundance: -; j_gene: TRBJ1-2; d_gene: -; v_gene: TRBV12-3/TRBV12-4; CDR3nt: TGTGCCAGCAGCGCCCGACAGGCTGGGGGCTACACCTTC; CDR3aa: CASSARQAGGYTF
abundance: once; j_gene: TRBJ1-5; d_gene: TRBD1; v_gene: TRBV6-6; CDR3nt: TGTGCCAGCAGTTCTGGACAGGGGGTCTATCAGCCCCAGCATTTT; CDR3aa: CASSSGQGVYQPQHF
abundance: few; j_gene: TRBJ2-7; d_gene: -; v_gene: TRBV12-3/TRBV12-4; CDR3nt: TGTGCCAGCAGCACGGTTGCCTACGAGCAGTACTTC; CDR3aa: CASSTVAYEQYF
abundance: -; j_gene: TRBJ1-1; d_gene: TRBD1; v_gene: TRBV29-1; CDR3nt: TGCAGCGTTGATGGGGACAGGACCGGATCGGAAGCTTTCTTT; CDR3aa: CSVDGDRTGSEAFF